This T cell receptor beta chain was sequenced during a study of Graves' ophthalmopathy and Graves' hyperthyroidism (dated by TCRdb to between 2018 and 2020). With respect to the entire study: Peripheral blood samples were taken at the time of initial diagnosis, before any treatment was given. The study used signatures of the TCR beta repertoire to tell Graves' ophthalmopathy apart from Graves' hyperthyroidism and to predict which patients would progress to ophthalmopathy. In total, 120 to 150 blood samples were TCR-sequenced: 40 to 45 ophthalmopathy, some 72 hyperthyroidism and roughly 17 hyperthyroidism-to-ophthalmopathy patients. A discovery set of 100 patients (approximately 45 ophthalmopathy, around 57 stable hyperthyroidism) was enrolled to explore V-J signatures distinguishing ophthalmopathy from hyperthyroidism. An independent validation cohort was composed of approximately 18 hyperthyroidism patients and around 16 patients who later progressed from hyperthyroidism to ophthalmopathy. T-cell repertoires of thyroid tissue and blood were compared in about 6 hyperthyroidism patients. Once sampling was done, hyperthyroidism patients were given methimazole at a starting dose of 30 mg daily, while ophthalmopathy patients were given high-dose intravenous methylprednisolone. The 75 to 100 discovery patients were randomly divided into training and test sets at a 7:3 ratio.

For repertoire sequencing, TCR beta CDR3 regions were amplified from RNA transcripts. A first-round RT-PCR used HTBI primers with the Qiagen OneStep RT-PCR kit, followed by a second-round multiplex PCR, size selection and purification. The libraries underwent paired-end sequencing with 100 bp reads on an Illumina HiSeq2000. Turning to the authors' computational methods: SOAPnuke was used to process the reads, throwing out any read that had adapters, had uncalled bases, had a mean Phred below 15, or lacked an exact constant-primer or identifier match. COPE v1.2.5 was used to merge the high-quality paired reads. Each unique nucleotide sequence was defined as a clonotype, and clonotypes were aligned to IMGT TRB V, D and J references with MiTCR v1.1. Analysis was restricted to V-J combinations with a frequency above 0.0001, which covered about 99% of repertoires. For each V-J combination, a TCR clonal expansion and chaos score was defined as F50 clonal expansion divided by the chaos observed in the TCRdist matrix. Welch's t-statistics and random forest were used to reduce features to some 13 V-J combinations, which were fed into a naive Bayes classifier. Thyroid-blood repertoire similarity was quantified with the Morisita-Horn index. TCRdb trimmed the raw reads at Q25, called clones with MiXCR and kept productive beta chains. Entries are consolidated by CDR3 protein sequence, retaining the most common genes and DNA. V and J calls and clone size were set by TCRdb, not the authors. The sample data list almost 400,000 distinct CDR3 sequences, and around 17% of these were observed just once. Around 1.6% of the sample belongs to the ten largest clones.

The full study reports these points: Most expanded thyroid clonotypes with frequency above 0.001 were also detected in blood, suggesting blood repertoires may reflect the thyroid immune response. Sample size was not statistically predetermined, and group allocation was not concealed from the investigators. In validation, the model predicted ophthalmopathy progression with nearly 71% sensitivity and around 72% specificity; more than ten predicted patients were CT-confirmed with GO in a median of about 6.2 months. The 13-signature model separated ophthalmopathy from stable hyperthyroidism with roughly 89% sensitivity and approximately 81% specificity in cross-validation, and 80%/75% in the test set.

The ophthalmopathy patients had moderately to severely active disease, with a Clinical Activity Score of 3 or higher, a NOSPECS grade of 4 or higher, and a disease duration of less than 3 months. Patients with other autoimmune diseases, uncontrolled infections, pregnancy or lactation were excluded. Diagnosis relied on clinical symptoms, serum thyroxine, TRAb, thyroid ultrasound and orbital computed tomography. Using Ficoll-Paque density gradient centrifugation, PBMCs were isolated from 9.5 to 10 ml of fresh peripheral blood. Total RNA was extracted with Trizol reagent and quality-checked on an Agilent 2100 Bioanalyzer. A note on this clonotype: Its recognized antigen is unknown. Base quality data are lacking; no much larger clone is found one base away.

From its cysteine to its phenylalanine, the CDR3 spans 14 amino acids. Left in the record is the CDR3 DNA by itself, 42 bases read in frame from the first base. V and J are trimmed by 5 bases and 4 bases, and the gene matches miss 7 bases of the junction. Sequences MNHNS (CDR1) and SASEGT (CDR2) are obtained from the germline V gene. The receptor chain draws on TRBV6-1 and TRBJ1-2; TRBD1 aligns with 7 central bases. Sequenced sample: peripheral blood. The sequence derives from a woman under 30 with Graves' ophthalmopathy. Donor details come from another sample of the same person, matched by shared clones. The nucleotides are TGTGCCAGCAGTCGACAGGGCCCACTCTATGGCTACACCTTC. It translates to CASSRQGPLYGYTF.